This T cell receptor (beta chain) was obtained from a study of T cell responses to AZD1222 COVID-19 vaccine. V lost 3 bases and J 3 bases, leaving 15 bases between the germline ends. Germline lookup yields CDR1 MGHRA and CDR2 YSYEKL. The CDR3 is 16 residues long. Data came from immunoSEQ multiplex PCR; TCRdb stores just in-frame clones and leaves some out. The data show tens of thousands of clones, nearly 90% seen once. The input for sequencing was peripheral blood, taken on day 0 of AZD1222 vaccination. The genes are TRBV4-1 and TRBJ1-5, with a weak D call TRBD1 (6 bases). The receptor was derived from an adult in good health. The CDR3 loop reads CASSQALQGPNQPQHF. In DNA form, the CDR3 reads TGCGCCAGCAGCCAGGCTCTACAGGGTCCCAATCAGCCCCAGCATTTT.